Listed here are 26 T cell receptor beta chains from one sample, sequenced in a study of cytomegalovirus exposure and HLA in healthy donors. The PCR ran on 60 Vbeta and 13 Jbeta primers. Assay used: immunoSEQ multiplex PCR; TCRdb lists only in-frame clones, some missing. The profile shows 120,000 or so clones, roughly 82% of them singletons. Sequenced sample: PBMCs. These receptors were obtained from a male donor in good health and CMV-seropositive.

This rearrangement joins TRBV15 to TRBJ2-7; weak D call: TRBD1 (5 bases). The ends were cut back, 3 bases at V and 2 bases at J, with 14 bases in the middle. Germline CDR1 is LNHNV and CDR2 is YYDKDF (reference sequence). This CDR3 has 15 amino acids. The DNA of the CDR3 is TGTGCCACCAGCAGCTACAGGCGGAACCCCTACGAGCAGTACTTC. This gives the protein CATSSYRRNPYEQYF. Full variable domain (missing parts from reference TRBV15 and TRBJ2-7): DAMVIQNPRYQVTQFGKPVTLSCSQTLNHNVMYWYQQKSSQAPKLLFHYYDKDFNNEADTPDNFQSRRPNTSFCFLDIRSPGLGDTAMYLCATSSYRRNPYEQYFGPGTRLTVT.

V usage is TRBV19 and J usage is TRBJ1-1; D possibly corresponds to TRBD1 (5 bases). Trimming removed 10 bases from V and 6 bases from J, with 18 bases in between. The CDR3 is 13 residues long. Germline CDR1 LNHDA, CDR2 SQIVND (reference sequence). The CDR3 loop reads CATEGRVGAEAFF. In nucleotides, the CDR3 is TGTGCCACCGAGGGGAGGGTAGGGGCTGAAGCTTTCTTT.

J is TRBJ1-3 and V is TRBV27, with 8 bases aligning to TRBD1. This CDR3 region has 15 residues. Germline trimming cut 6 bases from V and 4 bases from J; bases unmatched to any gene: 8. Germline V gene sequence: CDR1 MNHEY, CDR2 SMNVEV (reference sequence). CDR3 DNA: TGTGCCAGCAGCCTAGACAGGGGCGCCGGAAACACCATATATTTT. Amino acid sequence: CASSLDRGAGNTIYF.

The CDR3 DNA reads as TGCGCCAGCAGCTTGGCAGGGGCTAGCTCCTACGAGCAGTACTTC. Translated, it gives CASSLAGASSYEQYF. The gene calls are TRBV5-1 and TRBJ2-7, with D tentatively TRBD1 (6 bases). Germline CDR1 and CDR2: SGHRS and YFSETQ. The CDR3 spans 15 residues. V was trimmed by 0 bases and J by 0 bases, leaving 10 bases between them.

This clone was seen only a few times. The CDR3 here is CASSLQGEETQYF. For the CDR3, the DNA is TGTGCCAGCAGCTTACAGGGGGAAGAGACCCAGTACTTC. J is TRBJ2-5 and V is TRBV5-8, with TRBD1 matching 8 bases. The germline gives CDR1 SGHTS, CDR2 YDEGEE. The CDR3 consists of 13 residues. V gave up 2 bases and J gave up 3 bases; unmatched junction bases: 0.

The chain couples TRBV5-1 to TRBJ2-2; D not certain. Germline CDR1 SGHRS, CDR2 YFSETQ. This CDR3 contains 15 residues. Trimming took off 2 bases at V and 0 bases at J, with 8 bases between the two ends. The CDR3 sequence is CASSFGQTNTGELFF. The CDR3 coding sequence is TGCGCCAGCAGCTTTGGCCAGACGAACACCGGGGAGCTGTTTTTT. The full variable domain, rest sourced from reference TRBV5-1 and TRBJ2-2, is KAGVTQTPRYLIKTRGQQVTLSCSPISGHRSVSWYQQTPGQGLQFLFEYFSETQRNKGNFPGRFSGRQFSNSRSEMNVSTLELGDSALYLCASSFGQTNTGELFFGEGSRLTVL.

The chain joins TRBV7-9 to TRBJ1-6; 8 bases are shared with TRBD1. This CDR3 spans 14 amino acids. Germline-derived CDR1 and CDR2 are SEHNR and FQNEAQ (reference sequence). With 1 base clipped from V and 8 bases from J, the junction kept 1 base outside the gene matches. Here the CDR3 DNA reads TGTGCCAGCAGCTTAGTACAGGGGGATTCACCCCTCCACTTT. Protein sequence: CASSLVQGDSPLHF.

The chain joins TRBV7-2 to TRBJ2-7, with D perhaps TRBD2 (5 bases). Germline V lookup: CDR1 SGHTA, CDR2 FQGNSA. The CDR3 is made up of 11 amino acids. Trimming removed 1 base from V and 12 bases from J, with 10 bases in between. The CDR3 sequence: CASSLGAGPYF. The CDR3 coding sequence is TGTGCCAGCAGCTTAGGGGCGGGCCCGTACTTC.

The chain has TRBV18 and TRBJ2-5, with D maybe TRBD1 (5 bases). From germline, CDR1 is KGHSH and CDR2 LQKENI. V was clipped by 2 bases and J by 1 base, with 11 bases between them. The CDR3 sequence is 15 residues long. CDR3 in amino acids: CASSPTTVAQETQYF. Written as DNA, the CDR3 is TGTGCCAGCTCACCAACGACAGTAGCCCAAGAGACCCAGTACTTC.

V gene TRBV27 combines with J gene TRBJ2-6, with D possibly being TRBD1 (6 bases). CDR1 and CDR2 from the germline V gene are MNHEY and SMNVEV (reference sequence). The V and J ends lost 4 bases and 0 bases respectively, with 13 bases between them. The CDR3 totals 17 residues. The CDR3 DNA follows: TGTGCCAGCAGTTCAGGACAGTTCCTCTCTGGGGCCAACGTCCTGACTTTC. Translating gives CASSSGQFLSGANVLTF. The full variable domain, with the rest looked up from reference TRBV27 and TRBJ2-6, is EAQVTQNPRYLITVTGKKLTVTCSQNMNHEYMSWYRQDPGLGLRQIYYSMNVEVTDKGDVPEGYKVSRKEKRNFPLILESPSPNQTSLYFCASSSGQFLSGANVLTFGAGSRLTVL.

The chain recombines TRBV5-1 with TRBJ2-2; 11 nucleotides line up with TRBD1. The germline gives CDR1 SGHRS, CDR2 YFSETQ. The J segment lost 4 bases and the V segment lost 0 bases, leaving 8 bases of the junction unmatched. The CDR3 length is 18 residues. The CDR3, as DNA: TGCGCCAGCAGCTTGGGATCCGGGACAGGGGGTTTCACCGGGGAGCTGTTTTTT. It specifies CASSLGSGTGGFTGELFF.

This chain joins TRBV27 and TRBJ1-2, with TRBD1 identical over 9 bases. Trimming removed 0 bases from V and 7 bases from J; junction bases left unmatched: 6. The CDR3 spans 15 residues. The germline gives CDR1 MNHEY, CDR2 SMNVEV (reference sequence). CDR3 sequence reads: CASSLSRDRVFGYTF. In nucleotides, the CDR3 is TGTGCCAGCAGTTTATCCCGGGACAGGGTTTTTGGCTACACCTTC.

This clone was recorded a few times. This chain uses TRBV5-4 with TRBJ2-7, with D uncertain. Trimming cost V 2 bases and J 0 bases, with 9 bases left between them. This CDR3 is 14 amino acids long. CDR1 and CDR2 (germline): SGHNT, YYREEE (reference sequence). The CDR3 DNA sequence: TGTGCCAGCAGCTTACAGTCGACCTCCTACGAGCAGTACTTC. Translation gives CASSLQSTSYEQYF.

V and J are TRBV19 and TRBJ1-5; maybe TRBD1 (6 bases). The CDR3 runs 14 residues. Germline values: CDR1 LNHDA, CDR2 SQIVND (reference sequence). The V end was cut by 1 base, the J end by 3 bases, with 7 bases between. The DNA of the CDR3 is TGTGCCAGTAGTATAGCAGGGGCCAATCAGCCCCAGCATTTT. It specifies CASSIAGANQPQHF.

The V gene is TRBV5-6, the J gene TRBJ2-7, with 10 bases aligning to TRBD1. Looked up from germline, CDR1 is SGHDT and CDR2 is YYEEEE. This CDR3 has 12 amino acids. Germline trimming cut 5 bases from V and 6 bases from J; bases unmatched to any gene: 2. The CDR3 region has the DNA TGTGCCAGCAGTCGGGACAGGGGCGAGCAGTACTTC. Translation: CASSRDRGEQYF.

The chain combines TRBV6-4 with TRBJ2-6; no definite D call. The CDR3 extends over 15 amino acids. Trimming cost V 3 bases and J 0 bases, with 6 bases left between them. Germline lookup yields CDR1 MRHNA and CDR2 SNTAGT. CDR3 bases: TGTGCCAGCAGTGAGACATTCTCTGGGGCCAACGTCCTGACTTTC. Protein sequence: CASSETFSGANVLTF.

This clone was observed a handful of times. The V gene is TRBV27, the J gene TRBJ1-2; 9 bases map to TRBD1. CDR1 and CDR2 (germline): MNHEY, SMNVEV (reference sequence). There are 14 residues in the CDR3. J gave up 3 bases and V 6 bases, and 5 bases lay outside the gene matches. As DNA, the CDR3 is TGTGCCAGCAGCTGGACAGGGGCCTACTATGGCTACACCTTC. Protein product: CASSWTGAYYGYTF.

CDR3 sequence reads: CASSLAVRTDYYEQYF. In nucleotides, the CDR3 is TGTGCCAGCAGCTTAGCGGTGCGAACAGACTACTACGAGCAGTACTTC. The V call is TRBV7-2, the J call TRBJ2-7, with D possibly matching TRBD2 (5 bases). The CDR3 consists of 16 residues. Deletions cut 0 bases from V and 3 bases from J, with 15 bases between. Germline values: CDR1 SGHTA, CDR2 FQGNSA.

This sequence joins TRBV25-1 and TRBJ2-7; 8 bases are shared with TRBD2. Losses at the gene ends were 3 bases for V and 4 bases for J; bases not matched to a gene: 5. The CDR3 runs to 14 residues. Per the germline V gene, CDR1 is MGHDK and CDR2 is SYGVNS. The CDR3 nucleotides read TGTGCCAGCAGTGATCATAGCGGGAAATACGAGCAGTACTTC. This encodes CASSDHSGKYEQYF.

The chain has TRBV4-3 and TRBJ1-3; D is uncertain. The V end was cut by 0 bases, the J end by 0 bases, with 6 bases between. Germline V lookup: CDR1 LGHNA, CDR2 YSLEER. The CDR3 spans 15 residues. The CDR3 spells CASSQDGDSGNTIYF. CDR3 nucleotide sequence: TGCGCCAGCAGCCAAGACGGAGACTCTGGAAACACCATATATTTT.

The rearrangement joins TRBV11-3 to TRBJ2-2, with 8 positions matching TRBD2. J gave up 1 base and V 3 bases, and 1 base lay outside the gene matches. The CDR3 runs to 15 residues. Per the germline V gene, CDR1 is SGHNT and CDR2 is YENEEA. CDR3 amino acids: CASSLGTRNTGELFF. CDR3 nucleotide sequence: TGTGCCAGCAGCTTGGGGACTAGGAACACCGGGGAGCTGTTTTTT.

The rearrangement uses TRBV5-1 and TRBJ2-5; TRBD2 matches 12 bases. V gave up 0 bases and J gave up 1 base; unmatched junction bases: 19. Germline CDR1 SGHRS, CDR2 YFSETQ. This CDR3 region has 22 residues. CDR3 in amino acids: CASSLVADLGLAGGGSQETQYF. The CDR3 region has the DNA TGCGCCAGCAGCTTGGTGGCAGACCTGGGACTAGCGGGCGGGGGGTCCCAAGAGACCCAGTACTTC.

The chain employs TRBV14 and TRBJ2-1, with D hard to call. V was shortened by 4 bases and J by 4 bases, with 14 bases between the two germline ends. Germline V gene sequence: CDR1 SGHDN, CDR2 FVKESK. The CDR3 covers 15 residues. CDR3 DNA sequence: TGTGCCAGCAGCCCGCTTGCGGCCCCTTACAATGAGCAGTTCTTC. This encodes CASSPLAAPYNEQFF.

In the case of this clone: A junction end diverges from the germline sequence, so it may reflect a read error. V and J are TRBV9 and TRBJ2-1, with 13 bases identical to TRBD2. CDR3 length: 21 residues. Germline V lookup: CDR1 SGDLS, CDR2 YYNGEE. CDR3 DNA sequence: TGTGCCAGCAGCGTATGGGGTTCCGGACTAGCGGGAGAGGTATCCTACAATGGGCAGTTCTTC. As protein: CASSVWGSGLAGEVSYNGQFF.

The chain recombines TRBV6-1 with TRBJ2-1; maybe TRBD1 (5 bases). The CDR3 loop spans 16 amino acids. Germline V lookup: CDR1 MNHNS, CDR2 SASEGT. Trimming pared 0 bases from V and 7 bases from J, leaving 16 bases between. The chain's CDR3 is CASSEAPGWVWNEQFF. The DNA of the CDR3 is TGTGCCAGCAGTGAAGCCCCAGGGTGGGTTTGGAATGAGCAGTTCTTC.

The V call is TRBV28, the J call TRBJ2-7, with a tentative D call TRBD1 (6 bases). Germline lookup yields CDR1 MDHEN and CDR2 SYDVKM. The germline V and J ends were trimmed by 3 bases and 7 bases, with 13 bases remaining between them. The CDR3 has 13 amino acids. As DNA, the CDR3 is TGTGCCAGCAGTTTGACAGGCCTGAGGGAGCAGTACTTC. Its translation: CASSLTGLREQYF. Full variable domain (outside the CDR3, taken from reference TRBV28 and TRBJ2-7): DVKVTQSSRYLVKRTGEKVFLECVQDMDHENMFWYRQDPGLGLRLIYFSYDVKMKEKGDIPEGYSVSREKKERFSLILESASTNQTSMYLCASSLTGLREQYFGPGTRLTVT.